This is a list of T cell receptor beta chains from one sample in a study of T-cell reconstitution after alpha-beta-depleted transplantation in children. From the PCR reads, TCRdb called clonotypes with MiXCR, one entry per CDR3 protein. The sample yields 170,000 or so distinct CDR3 sequences, less than 8% seen once. Source: PBMCs from the stem cell graft donor, taken from the stem cell graft. These receptors were taken from a human donor who donated a stem cell graft to a child with Wiskott-Aldrich syndrome. The CDR3 runs from the conserved cysteine through the conserved F or W. The D gene is left open where the match is weak. Not every row has a clone size; where given, it reads once, few, many or a size class.

d_gene: TRBD2
j_gene: TRBJ2-1
abundance: many
v_gene: TRBV6-1
CDR3nt: TGTGCCAGCAGCCCAGCGGGGGGCAGAAATGAGCAGTTCTTC
CDR3aa: CASSPAGGRNEQFF

d_gene: .
j_gene: TRBJ2-3
abundance: few
v_gene: TRBV5-1
CDR3nt: TGCGCCAGCAGCCACACCCAGAGGTCAAACACAGATACGCAGTATTTT
CDR3aa: CASSHTQRSNTDTQYF

d_gene: .
j_gene: TRBJ2-3
abundance: .
v_gene: TRBV5-1
CDR3nt: TGCGCCAGCAGATTGGGAAGCACAGATACGCAGTATTTT
CDR3aa: CASRLGSTDTQYF

d_gene: TRBD1
j_gene: TRBJ1-1
abundance: many
v_gene: TRBV6-5
CDR3nt: TGTGCCAGCAGTCCGGGCGGGACAGGGGGTCAGGGTACTGAAGCTTTCTTT
CDR3aa: CASSPGGTGGQGTEAFF

d_gene: .
j_gene: TRBJ1-6
abundance: many
v_gene: TRBV12-3/TRBV12-4
CDR3nt: TGTGCCAGCAGTTTAGGTCGCGCTAATTCACCCCTCCACTTT
CDR3aa: CASSLGRANSPLHF

d_gene: .
j_gene: TRBJ1-2
abundance: many
v_gene: TRBV6-5
CDR3nt: TGTGCCAGCAGTTATCTCCCGGCAGTGGACTATGGCTACACCTTC
CDR3aa: CASSYLPAVDYGYTF

d_gene: .
j_gene: TRBJ2-5
abundance: many
v_gene: TRBV10-3
CDR3nt: TGTGCCATCAGTGAGTCGGAGACCCAGTACTTC
CDR3aa: CAISESETQYF

d_gene: .
j_gene: TRBJ2-5
abundance: few
v_gene: TRBV11-2
CDR3nt: TGTGCCAGCAGCCCGCCCATTCCTACAGCGTACCAAGAGACCCAGTACTTC
CDR3aa: CASSPPIPTAYQETQYF

d_gene: .
j_gene: TRBJ1-5
abundance: many
v_gene: TRBV7-2
CDR3nt: TGTGCCAGCAGCTTTTCGGGGATTGGACAGCCCCAGCATTTT
CDR3aa: CASSFSGIGQPQHF

d_gene: TRBD2
j_gene: TRBJ2-3
abundance: once
v_gene: TRBV12-3/TRBV12-4
CDR3nt: TGTGCCAGCAGTCCGGGACTAGCGGGAGGGCCCAATACGCAGTATTTT
CDR3aa: CASSPGLAGGPNTQYF

d_gene: .
j_gene: TRBJ2-1
abundance: many
v_gene: TRBV29-1
CDR3nt: TGCAGCGGCAGGACGGGACACGACTACAATGAGCAGTTCTTC
CDR3aa: CSGRTGHDYNEQFF

d_gene: TRBD2
j_gene: TRBJ2-6
abundance: .
v_gene: TRBV5-1
CDR3nt: TGCGCCAGCATGCCGGGACTAGCGGGAGGCTCTGGGGCCAACATCCTGACTTTC
CDR3aa: CASMPGLAGGSGANILTF

d_gene: .
j_gene: TRBJ1-5
abundance: many
v_gene: TRBV6-1
CDR3nt: TGTGCCAGCAGTGAATGGGCGGTCCAGCATTTT
CDR3aa: CASSEWAVQHF

d_gene: TRBD1
j_gene: TRBJ1-5
abundance: many
v_gene: TRBV20-1
CDR3nt: TGCAGTGCTAGCGGGACAGGGAATCAGCCCCAGCATTTT
CDR3aa: CSASGTGNQPQHF

d_gene: TRBD1
j_gene: TRBJ2-3
abundance: many
v_gene: TRBV19
CDR3nt: TGTGCCAGTAGTAGGCAGACAGGGACGATCACAGATACGCAGTATTTT
CDR3aa: CASSRQTGTITDTQYF

d_gene: TRBD2
j_gene: TRBJ2-1
abundance: many
v_gene: TRBV29-1
CDR3nt: TGCAGCGTTGGACTAGCGGCCTCCTACAATGAGCAGTTCTTC
CDR3aa: CSVGLAASYNEQFF

d_gene: .
j_gene: TRBJ1-3
abundance: many
v_gene: TRBV7-8
CDR3nt: TGTGCCAGCAGCCCACTGGGACGGAGTGGAAACACCATATATTTT
CDR3aa: CASSPLGRSGNTIYF

d_gene: TRBD1
j_gene: TRBJ1-3
abundance: many
v_gene: TRBV12-3/TRBV12-4
CDR3nt: TGTGCCAGCACCCGCGACAGGGCTCGTGTAGGAAACACCATATATTTT
CDR3aa: CASTRDRARVGNTIYF

d_gene: TRBD2
j_gene: TRBJ2-3
abundance: .
v_gene: TRBV11-2
CDR3nt: TGTGCCAGCAGCACGCGGGGGTACGGCACAGATACGCAGTATTTT
CDR3aa: CASSTRGYGTDTQYF

d_gene: .
j_gene: TRBJ2-1
abundance: few
v_gene: TRBV3-1
CDR3nt: TGTGCCAGCAGTTTGGACCGCAATGAGCAGTTCTTC
CDR3aa: CASSLDRNEQFF

d_gene: .
j_gene: TRBJ2-4
abundance: many
v_gene: TRBV12-3/TRBV12-4
CDR3nt: TGTGCCAGCAGTTTCTGGGGAACAGCCAAAAACATTCAGTACTTC
CDR3aa: CASSFWGTAKNIQYF

d_gene: .
j_gene: TRBJ1-1
abundance: many
v_gene: TRBV12-3/TRBV12-4
CDR3nt: TGTGCCAGCAGTAATGCGGGGGTTATGACTGAAGCTTTCTTT
CDR3aa: CASSNAGVMTEAFF

d_gene: TRBD2
j_gene: TRBJ2-1
abundance: .
v_gene: TRBV30
CDR3nt: TGTGCCTGGGGATGGCCGGGGGGATCGGTACTTCGGCAGTTCTTC
CDR3aa: CAWGWPGGSVLRQFF

d_gene: TRBD1
j_gene: TRBJ2-7
abundance: .
v_gene: TRBV12-3/TRBV12-4
CDR3nt: TGTGCCAGCAGTTTGGACAGGGGACGGGGGCAGTACTTC
CDR3aa: CASSLDRGRGQYF

d_gene: .
j_gene: TRBJ2-7
abundance: many
v_gene: TRBV6-1
CDR3nt: TGTGCCAGCAGCCGGGGGACAGACTACGAGCAGTACTTC
CDR3aa: CASSRGTDYEQYF

d_gene: TRBD2
j_gene: TRBJ2-2
abundance: many
v_gene: TRBV25-1
CDR3nt: TGTGCCAGCAGCCCAGCGGGAGTAATCACCGGGGAGCTGTTTTTT
CDR3aa: CASSPAGVITGELFF

d_gene: .
j_gene: TRBJ1-2
abundance: few
v_gene: TRBV6-5
CDR3nt: TGTGCCAGCACCCAGGACGGATCAGGCTACACCTTC
CDR3aa: CASTQDGSGYTF

d_gene: TRBD1
j_gene: TRBJ2-7
abundance: many
v_gene: TRBV20-1
CDR3nt: TGCAGTGCTAGAGATCTCAAGACAGGGGGGCTCTACGAGCAGTACTTC
CDR3aa: CSARDLKTGGLYEQYF

d_gene: TRBD1
j_gene: TRBJ2-5
abundance: many
v_gene: TRBV20-1
CDR3nt: TGCAGTGCTAGATACAGGGGAGAGACCCAGTACTTC
CDR3aa: CSARYRGETQYF

d_gene: TRBD2
j_gene: TRBJ2-5
abundance: many
v_gene: TRBV3-1
CDR3nt: TGTGCCAGCAGCCCAAAGACTAGCGGGGAGTCCCAGTACTTC
CDR3aa: CASSPKTSGESQYF

d_gene: .
j_gene: TRBJ1-2
abundance: many
v_gene: TRBV14
CDR3nt: TGTGCCAGCAGCCAAGATCTCCTGGCTTGGGACTATGGCTACACCTTC
CDR3aa: CASSQDLLAWDYGYTF

d_gene: .
j_gene: TRBJ1-5
abundance: once
v_gene: TRBV12-3/TRBV12-4
CDR3nt: TGTGCCAGCAGACTAGGGGTTCAGCCCCAGCATTTT
CDR3aa: CASRLGVQPQHF

d_gene: TRBD1
j_gene: TRBJ2-5
abundance: many
v_gene: TRBV19
CDR3nt: TGTGCCAGTAGGAGGGACAGGGGGGGAGAAGAGACCCAGTACTTC
CDR3aa: CASRRDRGGEETQYF

d_gene: .
j_gene: TRBJ2-7
abundance: many
v_gene: TRBV7-9
CDR3nt: TGTGCCAGCAGCCCCCCCAGCGGGCCCTACTACGAGCAGTACTTC
CDR3aa: CASSPPSGPYYEQYF

d_gene: TRBD1
j_gene: TRBJ1-1
abundance: many
v_gene: TRBV5-1
CDR3nt: TGCGCCAGCAGCCCCCAGGGGGCGGGAACTGAAGCTTTCTTT
CDR3aa: CASSPQGAGTEAFF

d_gene: TRBD2
j_gene: TRBJ2-3
abundance: many
v_gene: TRBV12-3/TRBV12-4
CDR3nt: TGTGCCAGCAGGCCTAGCGGGAGACCCTTAGATACGCAGTATTTT
CDR3aa: CASRPSGRPLDTQYF

d_gene: .
j_gene: TRBJ2-5
abundance: many
v_gene: TRBV4-3
CDR3nt: TGCGCCAGCAGCCAAGAACGTATGGAGACCCAGTACTTC
CDR3aa: CASSQERMETQYF

d_gene: .
j_gene: TRBJ2-5
abundance: many
v_gene: TRBV29-1
CDR3nt: TGCAGCGTTGAAAACCCCGGGGAGGGGGCTTGGGAGACCCAGTACTTC
CDR3aa: CSVENPGEGAWETQYF

d_gene: TRBD1
j_gene: TRBJ2-1
abundance: many
v_gene: TRBV29-1
CDR3nt: TGCAGCGTTGAACGGGACAGGGCTTACAATGAGCAGTTCTTC
CDR3aa: CSVERDRAYNEQFF

d_gene: .
j_gene: TRBJ2-3
abundance: many
v_gene: TRBV12-3/TRBV12-4
CDR3nt: TGTGCCAGCAGTCCTTACCAGAGATCCACGCAGTATTTT
CDR3aa: CASSPYQRSTQYF

d_gene: .
j_gene: TRBJ1-5
abundance: .
v_gene: TRBV28
CDR3nt: TGTGCCAGCAGTTTTCGAGGGGGGCCCAATCAGCCCCAGCATTTT
CDR3aa: CASSFRGGPNQPQHF

d_gene: TRBD1
j_gene: TRBJ2-5
abundance: few
v_gene: TRBV5-1
CDR3nt: TGCGCCAGCAGCGCTCAACCCGAGACAGGGAGTGGGCAGACCCAGTACTTC
CDR3aa: CASSAQPETGSGQTQYF

d_gene: .
j_gene: TRBJ2-1
abundance: many
v_gene: TRBV7-2
CDR3nt: TGTGCCAGCAGCTTGGCGGTCGGCAGCTCCTACAATGAGCAGTTCTTC
CDR3aa: CASSLAVGSSYNEQFF

d_gene: .
j_gene: TRBJ1-1
abundance: few
v_gene: TRBV9
CDR3nt: TGTGCCAGCAGCGTGGCTCAGGGAATGAACACTGAAGCTTTCTTT
CDR3aa: CASSVAQGMNTEAFF

d_gene: TRBD2
j_gene: TRBJ2-1
abundance: few
v_gene: TRBV18
CDR3nt: TGTGCCAGCTCTTTCCGGACTAGCGGGGCGAACAATGAGCAGTTCTTC
CDR3aa: CASSFRTSGANNEQFF

d_gene: TRBD2
j_gene: TRBJ2-3
abundance: medium-sized
v_gene: TRBV29-1
CDR3nt: TGCAGCGCCCAGCGGGGGAACACAGATACGCAGTATTTT
CDR3aa: CSAQRGNTDTQYF

d_gene: .
j_gene: TRBJ2-7
abundance: once
v_gene: TRBV3-1
CDR3nt: TGTGCCAGCAGCCCAAGTGGCCAGCGCGTACACTACGAGCAGTACTTC
CDR3aa: CASSPSGQRVHYEQYF

d_gene: .
j_gene: TRBJ2-7
abundance: many
v_gene: TRBV3-1
CDR3nt: TGTGCCAGCAGCGTCGGGACAAACGAGCAGTACTTC
CDR3aa: CASSVGTNEQYF

d_gene: TRBD1
j_gene: TRBJ2-2
abundance: many
v_gene: TRBV28
CDR3nt: TGTGCCAGCAGCGTGGGGACAGGGTGGTCCGGGGAGCTGTTTTTT
CDR3aa: CASSVGTGWSGELFF

d_gene: .
j_gene: TRBJ1-1
abundance: many
v_gene: TRBV7-2
CDR3nt: TGTGCCAGCAGCTCTCACGTCAATCGGGTCATGAACACTGAAGCTTTCTTT
CDR3aa: CASSSHVNRVMNTEAFF

d_gene: .
j_gene: TRBJ1-2
abundance: many
v_gene: TRBV25-1
CDR3nt: TGTGCCAGCAGTGATCCACAGAAACTGCGTGGCTACACCTTC
CDR3aa: CASSDPQKLRGYTF

d_gene: .
j_gene: TRBJ1-1
abundance: .
v_gene: TRBV19
CDR3nt: TGTGCCAGTACAGGACTACAAAAAGCTTTCTTT
CDR3aa: CASTGLQKAFF

d_gene: TRBD1
j_gene: TRBJ1-6
abundance: many
v_gene: TRBV6-5
CDR3nt: TGTGCCAGCAGTTACGGGCAGGGGGCCAACAATTCACCCCTCCACTTT
CDR3aa: CASSYGQGANNSPLHF

d_gene: .
j_gene: TRBJ2-6
abundance: .
v_gene: TRBV5-1
CDR3nt: TGCGCCAGCAGCTTGGGCGTTAAGGGATTAGGGGCTGGGGCCAACGTCCTGACTTTC
CDR3aa: CASSLGVKGLGAGANVLTF

d_gene: .
j_gene: TRBJ2-7
abundance: many
v_gene: TRBV5-1
CDR3nt: TGCGCCAGCAGCTTGAGTCTGGGAAGCGAGCAGTACTTC
CDR3aa: CASSLSLGSEQYF